Below, 23 T cell receptor beta chains from the same sample are listed, as sequenced in a study of early T cells in non-severe SARS-CoV-2 infection (dated by TCRdb to the early 2020s). Library generation was performed with 5' RACE. The sequencer was a NextSeq 500. The public sequencing data were trimmed at Q25 with fastp and processed into clonotypes with MiXCR by TCRdb, which kept only in-frame beta chains. All rows with the same CDR3 protein become a single entry with the most common DNA and genes. Counted in this sample were tens of thousands of distinct CDR3 sequences; about 5% of them appeared once. The biggest ten clones account for approximately 5.2% of the sample. The sequences come from whole blood, collected at baseline. Receptor source: an adult who was a healthcare worker with PCR-confirmed SARS-CoV-2 infection or an uninfected control (not recorded which).

This chain uses TRBV6-5 with TRBJ1-5, with a tentative D call TRBD1 (6 bases). CDR1 is MNHEY and CDR2 is SVGAGI in the germline V gene. The CDR3 consists of 15 residues. The ends were cut back, 2 bases at V and 4 bases at J, with 12 bases in the middle. CDR3 amino acids: CASSYKGEGNQPQHF. The CDR3 DNA follows: TGTGCCAGCAGTTACAAGGGGGAAGGGAATCAGCCCCAGCATTTT.

This clonotype showed up many times. The chain is built from TRBV12-3 or TRBV12-4 and TRBJ2-1; the match to TRBD1 covers 10 bases. Trimming removed 9 bases from V and 8 bases from J; junction bases left unmatched: 7. The CDR3 spans 13 residues. For the CDR3, the DNA is TGTGCCAGTAGACAGGGGGCCCGAGATGAGCAGTTCTTC. This translates into CASRQGARDEQFF.

This clonotype was seen at least ten times. The rearrangement joins TRBV6-6 to TRBJ1-6, with TRBD1 matching 9 bases. Per the germline V gene, CDR1 is MNHNY and CDR2 is SVGAGI (reference sequence). The CDR3 is 16 amino acids. Trimming took 5 bases from V and 3 from J; bases not matched to a gene: 5. The CDR3 spells CASSPWTGDYNSPLHF. CDR3 nucleotide sequence: TGTGCCAGCAGTCCATGGACAGGGGACTATAATTCACCCCTCCACTTT.

This clonotype was counted at least ten times. This chain connects TRBV5-4 to TRBJ1-4; tentatively, D is TRBD1 (5 bases). Germline lookup yields CDR1 SGHNT and CDR2 YYREEE (reference sequence). There are 14 residues in the CDR3. V dropped 4 bases and J dropped 5 bases, with 12 bases sitting between them. The CDR3 DNA reads TGTGCCAGCAGCCCTACGGGACGAAATGAAAAACTGTTTTTT. Translation: CASSPTGRNEKLFF. Drawing the rest from reference TRBV5-4 and TRBJ1-4, the complete variable domain is ETGVTQSPTHLIKTRGQQVTLRCSSQSGHNTVSWYQQALGQGPQFIFQYYREEENGRGNFPPRFSGLQFPNYSSELNVNALELDDSALYLCASSPTGRNEKLFFGSGTQLSVL.

This clonotype was detected many times. The chain carries TRBV4-2 and TRBJ2-7; 9 positions match TRBD2. The V gene end was trimmed by 0 bases and the J gene end by 4 bases; junction bases not matched to a gene: 4. This CDR3 has 15 amino acids. Germline-derived CDR1 and CDR2 are LGHNA and YNFKEQ. The DNA for the CDR3 is TGTGCCAGCAGCCAAGATACGACTAGCGGATACGAGCAGTACTTC. Translating it yields CASSQDTTSGYEQYF.

This clonotype was seen at least ten times. This chain uses TRBV20-1 with TRBJ1-1; TRBD1 agrees at 8 bases. After removal of 2 bases from V and 5 bases from J, the junction contained 10 bases not matched to a gene. Per germline, CDR1 DFQATT and CDR2 SNEGSKA (reference sequence). The CDR3 has 15 residues. CDR3 nucleotide sequence: TGCAGTGCTAGACACCTTGGACAGGGCGGGACTGAAGCTTTCTTT. It is translated as CSARHLGQGGTEAFF.

This clonotype was detected a few times. The chain couples TRBV15 to TRBJ2-1; TRBD2 matches 8 bases. The V gene end was trimmed by 2 bases and the J gene end by 2 bases; junction bases not matched to a gene: 14. Germline V lookup: CDR1 LNHNV, CDR2 YYDKDF (reference sequence). This CDR3 is 19 amino acids long. The DNA for the CDR3 is TGTGCCACCAGCAGATTCCCCCGGGAAGCGGGGGAGACCTACAATGAGCAGTTCTTC. This sequence encodes CATSRFPREAGETYNEQFF.

This clonotype was counted at least ten times. This chain uses TRBV7-6 with TRBJ1-2; 7 bases map to TRBD1. V shed 5 bases and J 6 bases; nucleotides not matched to a gene: 6. CDR1 and CDR2 (germline): SGHVS, FNYEAQ. The CDR3 contains 13 residues. CDR3 coding DNA: TGTGCCAGCAGCCGTAGACAGGGCCATGGCTACACCTTC. Translated: CASSRRQGHGYTF.

This clonotype showed up many times. The chain employs TRBV29-1 and TRBJ2-7; D is perhaps TRBD1 or TRBD2 (5 bases each). The CDR3 runs to 12 residues. The V gene lost 0 bases and the J gene lost 6 bases, with 9 bases spanning the gap. The V gene's germline CDR1 is SQVTM and CDR2 ANQGSEA. As DNA, the CDR3 is TGCAGCGTTGAAGATCCAGGGAGCGAGCAGTACTTC. Protein: CSVEDPGSEQYF.

CDR3 DNA: TGTGCCAGCAGTTTTGGGACAGGGTCCACAGATACGCAGTATTTT. Translated, it gives CASSFGTGSTDTQYF. The V gene is TRBV27, the J gene TRBJ2-3, with 9 bases fitting TRBD1. The V gene's germline CDR1 is MNHEY and CDR2 SMNVEV (reference sequence). This CDR3 comprises 15 residues. J was trimmed by 2 bases and V by 3 bases; bases with no gene match: 3.

This clonotype was counted at least ten times. The V gene is TRBV7-6, the J gene TRBJ2-3, with 7 bases matching TRBD1. Germline V gene sequence: CDR1 SGHVS, CDR2 FNYEAQ. This CDR3 has 20 residues. With 3 bases clipped from V and 4 bases from J, the junction kept 22 bases outside the gene matches. CDR3 amino acids: CASSFSPRDSEAQLSDTQYF. In DNA, the CDR3 is TGTGCCAGCAGCTTCTCTCCCCGGGACAGCGAGGCTCAGTTGTCAGATACGCAGTATTTT.

The chain employs TRBV6-1 and TRBJ1-6; D is ambiguous. The CDR3 spans 12 residues. Germline V gives CDR1 MNHNS, CDR2 SASEGT. Between the trimmed V and J ends, which lost 2 bases and 13 bases, there was a span of 9 bases. The CDR3 coding sequence is TGTGCCAGCAGTGAAAACCTCTCGCCCCTCCACTTT. This codes for CASSENLSPLHF.

This clonotype was recorded many times. The chain carries TRBV10-3 and TRBJ1-1, with D possibly TRBD1 on 6 matching bases. The length of the CDR3 is 14 residues. Trimming left V 8 bases short and J 1 base short, with 14 bases between. Looked up from germline, CDR1 is ENHRY and CDR2 is SYGVKD. The DNA of the CDR3 is TGTGCCATCGGTTCGGGACATAGGAACACTGAAGCTTTCTTT. Its protein is CAIGSGHRNTEAFF.

This clonotype was seen repeatedly, ten times or more. The J gene is TRBJ2-3, the V gene TRBV29-1; the D is unclear. Trimming shortened V by 2 bases and J by 1 base, and 10 bases separated the two germline ends. The CDR3 runs 14 residues. CDR1 and CDR2 (germline): SQVTM, ANQGSEA. The CDR3 region is CSVEKQLGTDTQYF. The CDR3, as DNA: TGCAGCGTTGAAAAACAGTTAGGCACAGATACGCAGTATTTT.

This clonotype has ten or more counts. V gene TRBV7-2 combines with J gene TRBJ2-3; D tentatively fits TRBD1 or TRBD2 (6 bases each). The CDR3 loop spans 16 amino acids. Germline V lookup: CDR1 SGHTA, CDR2 FQGNSA. V lost 0 bases, J lost 2 bases, and 12 bases lay in between. The CDR3 protein is CASSLAGGGNTDTQYF. In DNA, the CDR3 is TGTGCCAGCAGCTTAGCGGGGGGCGGGAACACAGATACGCAGTATTTT.

This clonotype showed up many times. The J gene is TRBJ1-2, the V gene TRBV12-3 or TRBV12-4; maybe TRBD1 (5 bases). Trimming removed 1 base from V and 8 bases from J, with 14 bases in between. CDR3 length: 14 amino acids. The CDR3 bases are TGTGCCAGCAGTTTAGGCCAGGAGGGGAAAGGCTACACCTTC. It specifies CASSLGQEGKGYTF.

This clonotype was recorded at least ten times. This chain connects TRBV29-1 to TRBJ2-3; 9 bases agree with TRBD1. Germline V CDR1 and CDR2: SQVTM, ANQGSEA. This CDR3 spans 13 amino acids. The junction had 4 bases not matched to a gene; V was cut back by 4 bases and J by 5 bases. CDR3 protein: CSVVGQGGDTQYF. CDR3 DNA sequence: TGCAGCGTTGTGGGACAGGGAGGAGATACGCAGTATTTT.

This clonotype was counted between two and nine times. V gene TRBV5-1 combines with J gene TRBJ2-2; D gene ambiguous. V was pared by 6 bases and J by 0 bases, with 9 bases between. The germline gives CDR1 SGHRS, CDR2 YFSETQ. The CDR3 has 14 amino acids. The CDR3 DNA follows: TGCGCCAGCACCCCTCTAGCGAACACCGGGGAGCTGTTTTTT. Translating it yields CASTPLANTGELFF.

Concerning this clonotype: Since a much larger clone is just one base distant, this may be a read error. The gene calls are TRBV5-4 and TRBJ2-7, with a weak D call TRBD1 (5 bases). The CDR3 sequence is 15 residues long. CDR1 is SGHNT and CDR2 is YYREEE in the germline V gene (reference sequence). The CDR3 DNA reads as TGTGCCAGCGGCTTGGCTCAGGGTTTGTCCTACGAGCAGTACTTC. Translated: CASGLAQGLSYEQYF.

This clonotype was counted ten times or more. The chain joins TRBV28 to TRBJ2-3; 7 bases are a match to TRBD2. With 3 bases clipped from V and 3 bases from J, the junction kept 6 bases outside the gene matches. This CDR3 contains 15 residues. CDR1 is MDHEN, CDR2 SYDVKM, per germline. The CDR3 spells CASSLGGVPTDTQYF. The CDR3 nucleotides read TGTGCCAGCAGTTTGGGGGGGGTGCCAACAGATACGCAGTATTTT.

This clonotype was counted ten times or more. CDR3 nucleotide sequence: TGTGCCAGCGTGGTGGGGGGCCTCGACAATGAGCAGTTCTTC. Amino acids: CASVVGGLDNEQFF. The V call is TRBV28, the J call TRBJ2-1; D is tentatively TRBD1 or TRBD2 (6 bases each). V was trimmed by 8 bases and J by 5 bases, leaving 16 bases between them. CDR3 length equals 14 residues. Germline lookup yields CDR1 MDHEN and CDR2 SYDVKM.

This clonotype was found many times. The rearrangement uses TRBV4-1 and TRBJ2-7, with D perhaps TRBD1 (5 bases). Germline V lookup: CDR1 MGHRA, CDR2 YSYEKL. This CDR3 contains 16 residues. Trimming cost V 4 bases and J 2 bases, with 18 bases left between them. The chain's CDR3 is CASSLLLEDTAYEQYF. For the CDR3, the DNA is TGCGCCAGCAGCCTGTTACTTGAGGACACCGCCTACGAGCAGTACTTC.

Many counts were recorded for this clonotype. The chain has TRBV28 and TRBJ1-2; 8 positions agree with TRBD1. This CDR3 has 14 amino acids. V trimming: 5 bases; J trimming: 6 bases; junction bases outside the gene matches: 8. Germline assignment: CDR1 MDHEN and CDR2 SYDVKM. The CDR3 DNA sequence: TGTGCCAGCAGTCCCCCCGAACAGGGGGATGGCTACACCTTC. Protein: CASSPPEQGDGYTF.